Sequencing of this T cell receptor (beta chain) was carried out in a study of CD8+CD57+ T cells in acquired aplastic anemia. On the study more broadly: Mean yield of DNA from sorted CD4+ and CD8+ cells was 3 to 3.5 ug. Study-level findings and limits: Overlap between patients and controls comprised about 28 CD8+ CDR3 sequences.

This clonotype was counted ten times or more. What it binds is unknown. The V gene's germline CDR1 is MNHNS and CDR2 SASEGT. This CDR3 contains 15 residues. V gave up 6 bases and J gave up 0 bases, with 12 bases separating them. Genomic DNA templated the TCR beta VDJ and CDR3 profiling. TCRdb re-derived calls from the reads in MiXCR, one entry per CDR3 protein. Of 100,000 to 150,000 distinct CDR3 sequences listed, 35% to 50% are singletons. This chain connects TRBV6-1 to TRBJ1-3, with D possibly TRBD1 on 6 matching bases. The sequenced material came from sorted CD4+, CD8+, or CD8+CD57+ T cells (not recorded which) from PBMCs. The TCR sequence derives from a human donor in good health, serving as a control. CDR3 bases: TGTGCCAGCAGGGTGGACAGCCTCTCTGGAAACACCATATATTTT. This codes for CASRVDSLSGNTIYF.